This T cell receptor beta chain is from a study of identical twins. The study's findings and limits: Among out-of-frame alpha sequences shared by twins, low generation probability occurred in excess. Conclusions were based on cross-sectional statistical analysis, without following the same donors. Whereas memory repertoires showed no such difference, abundant cord blood beta clonotypes carried fewer insertions.

No donor was unhealthy or non-Caucasian. TCRdb reanalysed the 5' RACE reads using MiXCR and keeps one entry per CDR3 protein. Of fewer than 500,000 distinct CDR3 sequences in the sample, roughly an eighth are singletons; the top ten hold approximately 1%. CDR3 size: 13 residues. Germline-derived CDR1 and CDR2 are GTSNPN and SVGIG (reference sequence). The V and J ends lost 0 bases and 8 bases respectively, with 13 bases between them. As for this clonotype: Its specificity is not known.

A further study also used this sample, focusing on yellow fever vaccine responses in identical twins.

The specimen sequenced was CD4+ T cells sorted from blood. V gene TRBV30 combines with J gene TRBJ1-2; D is undetermined. The clonotype was recovered from a woman aged 18-30 years in good health. The CDR3 nucleotides read TGTGCCTGGAGTGTACGGCAGTCTGACGGCTACACCTTC. Translated: CAWSVRQSDGYTF.